This T cell receptor beta chain came from a study of CXCR3-negative and CXCR3-positive naive CD8 T cells. Study results and caveats: With CXCR3 expression partially decreased after cryopreservation, most assays relied on fresh PBMCs. Memory CD8+ cells showed much lower diversity, while both naive subsets were comparably high. CXCR3-expressing naive cells carried TRB CDR3s more hydrophobic than those of CXCR3-negative naive cells. Similar TRBV-TRBJ usage was seen in naive cells (both CXCR3-negative and CXCR3-positive), but memory cells differed.

CDR1 is SQVTM and CDR2 is ANQGSEA in the germline V gene. The CDR3 is 14 residues long. In preparing the TRB cDNA libraries, 5' RACE with UMI labels was used. After re-calling the 5' RACE reads, TCRdb lists one entry per CDR3 protein, DNA absent. Listed are about 120,000 distinct CDR3 sequences; about 0.62% falls within the top ten. A note on this clonotype: The antigen is undetermined.

The V call is TRBV29-1, the J call TRBJ2-1; the TRBD2 assignment by TCRdb is unverifiable without DNA. The sequencing sample was made of naive CXCR3+ CD8+ T cells from blood. Regarding subset: CD45RO-CCR7+CD27+CD95- naive CD8+ T cells expressing CXCR3 (TNR3+). The TCR originated in a human donor in good health. Some clones in this sample may be carry-over from other donors' samples. The CDR3 here is CSVGGGILFNEQFF.